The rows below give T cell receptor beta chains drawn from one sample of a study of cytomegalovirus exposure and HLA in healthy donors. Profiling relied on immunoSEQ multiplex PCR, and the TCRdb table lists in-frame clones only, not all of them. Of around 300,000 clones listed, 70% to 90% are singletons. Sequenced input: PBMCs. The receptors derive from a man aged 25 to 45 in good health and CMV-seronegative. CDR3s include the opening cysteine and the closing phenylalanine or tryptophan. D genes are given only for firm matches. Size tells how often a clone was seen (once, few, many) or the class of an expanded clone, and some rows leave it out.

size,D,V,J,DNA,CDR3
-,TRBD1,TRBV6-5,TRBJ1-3,TGTGCCAGCAGCTCGACAGGGATCGCTGGAAACACCATATATTTT,CASSSTGIAGNTIYF
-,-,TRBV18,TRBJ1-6,TGTGCCAGCTCACCGAAGAGGGGGGGCGATAATTCACCCCTCCACTTT,CASSPKRGGDNSPLHF
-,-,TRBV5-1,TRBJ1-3,TGCGCCAGCAGCCTGACAACAGGGTCCTCTGGAAACACCATATATTTT,CASSLTTGSSGNTIYF
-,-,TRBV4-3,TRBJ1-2,TGCGCCAGCAGCCAAGAATCAGGGTCTGGCTACACCTTC,CASSQESGSGYTF
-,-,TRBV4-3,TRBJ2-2,TGCGCCAGCAGCCAAGGGGGGGGCTGGACCGGGGAGCTGTTTTTT,CASSQGGGWTGELFF
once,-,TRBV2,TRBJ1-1,TGTGCCAGCAGTCTTGAGCGGCTACGCCCTGAAGCTTTCTTT,CASSLERLRPEAFF
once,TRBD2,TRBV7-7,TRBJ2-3,TGTGCCAGCAGTCGAGGACTAGAGGGCACAGATACGCAGTATTTT,CASSRGLEGTDTQYF
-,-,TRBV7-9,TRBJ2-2,TGTGCCAGCACCCCTTTGGAGGCCGGGGAGCTGTTTTTT,CASTPLEAGELFF
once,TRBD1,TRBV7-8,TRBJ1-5,TGTGCCAGCAGCGCTGAGACAGGGGGCTTTAGCAATCAGCCCCAGCATTTT,CASSAETGGFSNQPQHF
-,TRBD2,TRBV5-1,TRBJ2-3,TGCGCCAGCAGCATCTCCCTAGCGGGGGAGGAAGATACGCAGTATTTT,CASSISLAGEEDTQYF
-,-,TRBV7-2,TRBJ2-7,TGTGCCAGCAGCTTGCAATGGGGCCCTGGCTACGAGCAGTACTTC,CASSLQWGPGYEQYF
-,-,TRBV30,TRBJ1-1,TGTGCCTGGAGTGGGGGGCTTAGCACTGAAGCTTTCTTT,CAWSGGLSTEAFF
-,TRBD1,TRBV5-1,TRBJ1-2,TGCGCCAGCAGCCCCCGACAGGGGTCCTATGGCTACACCTTC,CASSPRQGSYGYTF
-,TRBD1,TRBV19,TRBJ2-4,TGTGCCAGTAGCTTTCCGGGACAGGGTCGAAACATTCAGTACTTC,CASSFPGQGRNIQYF
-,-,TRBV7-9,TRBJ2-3,TGTGCCAGCACCCCGGCGGCGTCAGATACGCAGTATTTT,CASTPAASDTQYF
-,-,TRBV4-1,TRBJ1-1,TGCGCCAGCAGCCAAGTGGGTCAGGGAGGGACTGAAGCTTTCTTT,CASSQVGQGGTEAFF
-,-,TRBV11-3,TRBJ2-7,TGTGCCAGCAGCCGGGACTCCTCCTACGAGCAGTACTTC,CASSRDSSYEQYF
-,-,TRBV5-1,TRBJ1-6,TGCGCCAGCAGCTTGGAGCCAGGTTCCTATAATTCACCCCTCCACTTT,CASSLEPGSYNSPLHF
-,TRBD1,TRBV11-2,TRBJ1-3,TGTGCCAGCAGCGCCGGACGGACAGGTGGAAACACCATATATTTT,CASSAGRTGGNTIYF
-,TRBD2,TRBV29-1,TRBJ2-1,TGCAGCGTTGAAGATACTCTAGCGGGGGGGAGGAATGAGCAGTTCTTC,CSVEDTLAGGRNEQFF
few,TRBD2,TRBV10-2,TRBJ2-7,TGCGCCAGCAGGGGAAGCGGGGAGGGCGAGCAGTACTTC,CASRGSGEGEQYF
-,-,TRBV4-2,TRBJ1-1,TGTGCCAGCAGCCAAGAAGGGTACGGGGGGTACACTGAAGCTTTCTTT,CASSQEGYGGYTEAFF
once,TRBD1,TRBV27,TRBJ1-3,TGTGCCAGCAGTTTATCTAGGGACAGACGGTCACCTATATATTTT,CASSLSRDRRSPIYF
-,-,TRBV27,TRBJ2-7,TGTGCCAGCAGGACCCATCAGGGGGGTGTTTTGGAGCAGTACTTC,CASRTHQGGVLEQYF
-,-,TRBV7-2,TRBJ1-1,TGTGCCAGCAGCTTAGCACCTCCCGCCATGTCAGGGCCCACTGAAGCTTTCTTT,CASSLAPPAMSGPTEAFF
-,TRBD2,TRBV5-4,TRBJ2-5,TGTGCCAGCAGGGAGCGGGGGGGGAAAGAGACCCAGTACTTC,CASRERGGKETQYF
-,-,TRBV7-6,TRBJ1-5,TGTGCCAGCAGCTTAGACAGGTCCCATCAGCCCCAGCATTTT,CASSLDRSHQPQHF